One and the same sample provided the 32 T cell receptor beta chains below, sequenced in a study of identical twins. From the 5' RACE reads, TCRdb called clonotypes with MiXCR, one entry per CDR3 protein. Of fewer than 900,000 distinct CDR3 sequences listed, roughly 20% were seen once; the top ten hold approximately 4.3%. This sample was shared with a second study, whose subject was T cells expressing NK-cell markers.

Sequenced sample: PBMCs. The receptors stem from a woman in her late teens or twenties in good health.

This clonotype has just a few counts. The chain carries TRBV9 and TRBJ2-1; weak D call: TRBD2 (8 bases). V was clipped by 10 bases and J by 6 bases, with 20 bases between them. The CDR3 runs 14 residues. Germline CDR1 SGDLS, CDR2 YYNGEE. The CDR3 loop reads CAGDSGTEGNEQFF. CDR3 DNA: TGTGCCGGAGATAGCGGGACAGAGGGCAATGAGCAGTTCTTC.

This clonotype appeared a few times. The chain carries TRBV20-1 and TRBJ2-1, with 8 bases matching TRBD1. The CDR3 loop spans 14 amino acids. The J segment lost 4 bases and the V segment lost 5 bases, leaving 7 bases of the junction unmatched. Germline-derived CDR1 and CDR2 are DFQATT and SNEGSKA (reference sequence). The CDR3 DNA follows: TGCAGTGCTGTCCGGACAGGGTCGTACAATGAGCAGTTCTTC. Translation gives CSAVRTGSYNEQFF.

The CDR3 spells CASSKTTQNTEAFF. CDR3 DNA: TGTGCCAGCAGTAAAACGACGCAGAACACTGAAGCTTTCTTT. This rearrangement joins TRBV7-2 to TRBJ1-1, with D uncertain. The V end lost 6 bases, the J end lost 1 base, and 12 bases lay between the germline ends. This CDR3 is 14 amino acids long. Germline V gene lookup returns CDR1 SGHTA and CDR2 FQGNSA.

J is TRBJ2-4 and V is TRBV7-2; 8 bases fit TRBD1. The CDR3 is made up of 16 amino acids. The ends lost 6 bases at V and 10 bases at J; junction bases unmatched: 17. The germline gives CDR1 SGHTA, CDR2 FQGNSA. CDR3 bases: TGTGCCAGCAGATCCGGACAGGGACAAGGCAGGTGGATTCAGTACTTC. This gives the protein CASRSGQGQGRWIQYF.

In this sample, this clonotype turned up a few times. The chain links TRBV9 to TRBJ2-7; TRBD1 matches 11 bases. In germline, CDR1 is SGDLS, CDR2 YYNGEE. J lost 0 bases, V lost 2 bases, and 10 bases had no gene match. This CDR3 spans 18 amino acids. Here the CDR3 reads CASSVEAPGQGGSYEQYF. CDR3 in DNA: TGTGCCAGCAGCGTGGAGGCCCCGGGACAGGGGGGCTCCTACGAGCAGTACTTC.

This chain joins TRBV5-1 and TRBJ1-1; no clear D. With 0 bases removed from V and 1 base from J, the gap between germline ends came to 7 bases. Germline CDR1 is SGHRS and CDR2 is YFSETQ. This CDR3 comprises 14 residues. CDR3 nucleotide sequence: TGCGCCAGCAGCTTGGCGGTGGCGAACACTGAAGCTTTCTTT. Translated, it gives CASSLAVANTEAFF.

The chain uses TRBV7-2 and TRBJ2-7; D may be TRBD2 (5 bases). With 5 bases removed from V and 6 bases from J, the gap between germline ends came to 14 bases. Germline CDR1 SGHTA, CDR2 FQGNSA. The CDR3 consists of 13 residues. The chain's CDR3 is CASSPSAGIEQYF. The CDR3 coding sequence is TGTGCCAGCAGCCCGTCTGCCGGGATCGAGCAGTACTTC.

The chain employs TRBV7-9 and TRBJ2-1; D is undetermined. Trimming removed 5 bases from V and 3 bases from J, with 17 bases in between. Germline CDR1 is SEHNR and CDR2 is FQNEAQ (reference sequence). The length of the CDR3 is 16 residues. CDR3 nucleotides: TGTGCCAGCAGCCCTGGGGTCCCACGCTGCTACAATGAGCAGTTCTTC. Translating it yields CASSPGVPRCYNEQFF.

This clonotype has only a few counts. CDR3 loop: CASSLEAGPQPQHF. In DNA form, the CDR3 reads TGTGCCAGCAGCTTAGAGGCAGGGCCTCAGCCCCAGCATTTT. This chain links TRBV7-2 with TRBJ1-5, with D maybe TRBD1 (5 bases). Germline CDR1 SGHTA, CDR2 FQGNSA. This CDR3 comprises 14 residues. V was clipped by 1 base and J by 6 bases, with 10 bases between them. The full variable domain, in which reference TRBV7-2 and TRBJ1-5 provide the parts outside the CDR3, is GAGVSQSPSNKVTEKGKDVELRCDPISGHTALYWYRQSLGQGLEFLIYFQGNSAPDKSGLPSDRFSAERTGGSVSTLTIQRTQQEDSAVYLCASSLEAGPQPQHFGDGTRLSIL.

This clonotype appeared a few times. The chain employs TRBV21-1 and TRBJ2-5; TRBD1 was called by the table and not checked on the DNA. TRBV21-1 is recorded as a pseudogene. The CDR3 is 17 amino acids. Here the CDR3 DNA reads TGTGCCAGCAGCAAATTTGGAGGGAAGGGGGCGGTGGAGACCCAGTACTTC. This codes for CASSKFGGKGAVETQYF.

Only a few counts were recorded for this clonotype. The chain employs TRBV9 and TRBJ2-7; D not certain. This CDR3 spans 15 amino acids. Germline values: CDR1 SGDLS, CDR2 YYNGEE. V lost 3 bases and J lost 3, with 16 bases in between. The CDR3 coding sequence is TGTGCCAGCAGCGCCCGGACGGACCTAGACTACGAGCAGTACTTC. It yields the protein CASSARTDLDYEQYF.

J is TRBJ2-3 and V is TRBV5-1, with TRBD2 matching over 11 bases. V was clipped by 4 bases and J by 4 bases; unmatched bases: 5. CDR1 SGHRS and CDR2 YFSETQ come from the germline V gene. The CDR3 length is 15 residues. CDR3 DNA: TGCGCCAGCAGCCCACTAGCGGGAGTTCCAGATACGCAGTATTTT. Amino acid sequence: CASSPLAGVPDTQYF.

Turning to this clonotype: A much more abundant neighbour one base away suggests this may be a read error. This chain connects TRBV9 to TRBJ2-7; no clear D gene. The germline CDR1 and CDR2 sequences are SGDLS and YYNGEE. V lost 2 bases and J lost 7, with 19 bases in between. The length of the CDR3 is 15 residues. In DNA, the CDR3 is TGTGCCAGCAGCGTGTTAGACGCGACGCTCCGTGAGCAGTACTTC. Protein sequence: CASSVLDATLREQYF.

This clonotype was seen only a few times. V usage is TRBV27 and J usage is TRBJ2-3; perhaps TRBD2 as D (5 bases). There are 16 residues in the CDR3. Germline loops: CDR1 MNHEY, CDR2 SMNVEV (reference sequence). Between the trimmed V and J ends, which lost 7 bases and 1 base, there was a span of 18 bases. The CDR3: CASTKTTRTGTDTQYF. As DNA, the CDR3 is TGTGCCAGCACCAAGACTACTCGGACCGGCACAGATACGCAGTATTTT.

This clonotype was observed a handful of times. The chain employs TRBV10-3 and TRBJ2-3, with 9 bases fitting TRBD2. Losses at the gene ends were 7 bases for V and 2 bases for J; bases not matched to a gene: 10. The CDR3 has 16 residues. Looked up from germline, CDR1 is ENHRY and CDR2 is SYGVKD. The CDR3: CAIKTSGRRYTDTQYF. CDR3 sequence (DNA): TGTGCCATCAAAACTAGCGGGCGTCGCTACACAGATACGCAGTATTTT.

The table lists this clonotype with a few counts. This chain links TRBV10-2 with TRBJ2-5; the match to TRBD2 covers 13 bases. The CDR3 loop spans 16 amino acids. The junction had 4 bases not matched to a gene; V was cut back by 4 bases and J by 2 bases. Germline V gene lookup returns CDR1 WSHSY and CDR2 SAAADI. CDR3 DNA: TGCGCCAGCAGTGGGACTAGCGGGAGTATACAAGAGACCCAGTACTTC. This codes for CASSGTSGSIQETQYF.

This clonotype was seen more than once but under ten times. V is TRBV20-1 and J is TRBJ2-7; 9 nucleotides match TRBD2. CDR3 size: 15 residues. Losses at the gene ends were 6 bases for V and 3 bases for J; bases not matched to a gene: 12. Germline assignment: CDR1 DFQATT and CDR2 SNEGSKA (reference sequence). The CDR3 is CSAIARGGPLYEQYF. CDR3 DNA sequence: TGCAGTGCCATAGCGCGGGGGGGACCTCTCTACGAGCAGTACTTC.

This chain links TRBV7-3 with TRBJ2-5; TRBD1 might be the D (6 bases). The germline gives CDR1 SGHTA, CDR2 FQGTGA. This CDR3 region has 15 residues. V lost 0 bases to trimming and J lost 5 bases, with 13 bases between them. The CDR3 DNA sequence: TGTGCCAGCAGCTTAACGCCCAGCCAGGGGGAGACCCAGTACTTC. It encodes CASSLTPSQGETQYF.

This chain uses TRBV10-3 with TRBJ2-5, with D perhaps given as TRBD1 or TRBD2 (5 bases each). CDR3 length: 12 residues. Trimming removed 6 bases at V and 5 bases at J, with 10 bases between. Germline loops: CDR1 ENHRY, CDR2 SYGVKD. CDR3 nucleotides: TGTGCCATCAGCAGGGAGAGGGAGACCCAGTACTTC. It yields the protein CAISRERETQYF.

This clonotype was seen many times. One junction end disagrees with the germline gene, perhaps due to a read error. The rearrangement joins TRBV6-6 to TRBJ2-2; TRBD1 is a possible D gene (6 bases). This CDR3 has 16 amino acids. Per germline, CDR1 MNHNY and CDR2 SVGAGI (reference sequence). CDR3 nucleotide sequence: TGTGCCAGCAGTACACGACAGGCGGCGAATACCGGGGAGCTGTTTTTT. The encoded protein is CASSTRQAANTGELFF.

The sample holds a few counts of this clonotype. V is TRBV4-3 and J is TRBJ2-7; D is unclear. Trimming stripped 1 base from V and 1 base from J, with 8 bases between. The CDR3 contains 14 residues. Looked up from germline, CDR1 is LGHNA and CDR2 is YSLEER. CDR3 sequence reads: CASSQGSASYEQYF. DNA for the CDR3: TGCGCCAGCAGCCAAGGATCAGCGTCCTACGAGCAGTACTTC.

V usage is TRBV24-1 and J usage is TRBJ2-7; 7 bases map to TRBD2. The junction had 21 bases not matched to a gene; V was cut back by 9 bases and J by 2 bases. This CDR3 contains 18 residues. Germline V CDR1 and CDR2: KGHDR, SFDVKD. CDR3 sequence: CATGGASGFYLPPYEQYF. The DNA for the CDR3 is TGTGCCACCGGCGGGGCTAGCGGCTTCTACCTTCCTCCCTACGAGCAGTACTTC.

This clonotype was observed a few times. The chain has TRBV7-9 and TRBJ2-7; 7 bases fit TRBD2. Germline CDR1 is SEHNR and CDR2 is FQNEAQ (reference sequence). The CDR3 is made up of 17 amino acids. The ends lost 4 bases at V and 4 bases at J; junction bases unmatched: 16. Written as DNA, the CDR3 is TGTGCCAGCAGCTCAGCGTGGGGCGGGAGATGGGGTTACGAGCAGTACTTC. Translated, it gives CASSSAWGGRWGYEQYF. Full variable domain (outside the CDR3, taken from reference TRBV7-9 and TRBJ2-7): DTGVSQNPRHKITKRGQNVTFRCDPISEHNRLYWYRQTLGQGPEFLTYFQNEAQLEKSRLLSDRFSAERPKGSFSTLEIQRTEQGDSAMYLCASSSAWGGRWGYEQYFGPGTRLTVT.

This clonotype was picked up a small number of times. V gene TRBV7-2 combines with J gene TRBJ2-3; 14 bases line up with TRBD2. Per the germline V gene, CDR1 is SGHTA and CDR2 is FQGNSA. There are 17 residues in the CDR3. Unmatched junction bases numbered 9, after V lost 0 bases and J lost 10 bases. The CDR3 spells CASSLAGTSGSYLPQYF. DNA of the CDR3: TGTGCCAGCAGCTTAGCAGGGACTAGCGGGAGTTATCTGCCGCAGTATTTT. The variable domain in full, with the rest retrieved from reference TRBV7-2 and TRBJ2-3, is GAGVSQSPSNKVTEKGKDVELRCDPISGHTALYWYRQSLGQGLEFLIYFQGNSAPDKSGLPSDRFSAERTGGSVSTLTIQRTQQEDSAVYLCASSLAGTSGSYLPQYFGPGTRLTVL.

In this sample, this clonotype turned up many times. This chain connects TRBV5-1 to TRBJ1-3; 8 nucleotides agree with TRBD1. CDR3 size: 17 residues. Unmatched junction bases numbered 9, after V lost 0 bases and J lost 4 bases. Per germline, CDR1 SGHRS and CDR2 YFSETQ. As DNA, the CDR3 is TGCGCCAGCAGCTTGGGAAATATCCGGGACAGGGGAAACACCATATATTTT. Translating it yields CASSLGNIRDRGNTIYF.

The CDR3 loop reads CASSMGQVGTEAFF. The CDR3 DNA is TGTGCCAGCAGTATGGGACAGGTAGGCACTGAAGCTTTCTTT. The chain has TRBV12-3 or TRBV12-4 and TRBJ1-1; 8 positions match TRBD1. The CDR3 spans 14 residues. J gave up 4 bases and V 5 bases, and 6 bases lay outside the gene matches.

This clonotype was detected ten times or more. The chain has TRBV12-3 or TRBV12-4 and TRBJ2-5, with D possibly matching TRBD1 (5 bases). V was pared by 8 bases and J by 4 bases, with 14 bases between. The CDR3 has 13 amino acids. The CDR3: CASSPGLGETQYF. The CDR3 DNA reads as TGTGCCAGCTCACCAGGGTTGGGAGAGACCCAGTACTTC.

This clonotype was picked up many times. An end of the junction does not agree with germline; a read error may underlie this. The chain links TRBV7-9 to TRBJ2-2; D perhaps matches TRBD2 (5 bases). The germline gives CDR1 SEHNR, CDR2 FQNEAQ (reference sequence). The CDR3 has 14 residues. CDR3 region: CASSLSGNAGELFF. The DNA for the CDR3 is TGTGCCAGCAGCTTATCGGGGAACGCCGGGGAGCTGTTTTTT.

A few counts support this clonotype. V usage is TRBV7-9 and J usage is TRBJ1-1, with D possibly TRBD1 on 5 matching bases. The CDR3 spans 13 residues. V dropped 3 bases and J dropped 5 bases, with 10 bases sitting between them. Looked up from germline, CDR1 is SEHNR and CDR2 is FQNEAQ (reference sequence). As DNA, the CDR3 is TGTGCCAGCAGCTTTGTTGAGGGGACTGAAGCTTTCTTT. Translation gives CASSFVEGTEAFF.

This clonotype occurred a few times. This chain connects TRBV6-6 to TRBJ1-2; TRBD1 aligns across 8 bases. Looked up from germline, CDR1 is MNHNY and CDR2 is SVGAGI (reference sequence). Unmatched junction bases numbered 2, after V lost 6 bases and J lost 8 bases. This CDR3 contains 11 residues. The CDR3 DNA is TGTGCCAGCAGGGACAGGGAGGGCTACACCTTC. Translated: CASRDREGYTF.

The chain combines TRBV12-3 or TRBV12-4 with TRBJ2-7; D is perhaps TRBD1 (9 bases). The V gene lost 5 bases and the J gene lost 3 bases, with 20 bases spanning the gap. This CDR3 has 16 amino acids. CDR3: CASSLRGGQGNYEQYF. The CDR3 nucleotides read TGTGCCAGCAGTCTTCGGGGGGGACAGGGTAACTACGAGCAGTACTTC.

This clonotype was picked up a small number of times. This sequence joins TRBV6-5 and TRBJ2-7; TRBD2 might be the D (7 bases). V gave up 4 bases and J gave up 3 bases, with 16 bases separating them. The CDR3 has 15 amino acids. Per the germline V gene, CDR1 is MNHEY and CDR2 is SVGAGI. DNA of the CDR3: TGTGCCAGCAGTTCCGGAGGGGGGGCCAGCTACGAGCAGTACTTC. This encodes CASSSGGGASYEQYF.